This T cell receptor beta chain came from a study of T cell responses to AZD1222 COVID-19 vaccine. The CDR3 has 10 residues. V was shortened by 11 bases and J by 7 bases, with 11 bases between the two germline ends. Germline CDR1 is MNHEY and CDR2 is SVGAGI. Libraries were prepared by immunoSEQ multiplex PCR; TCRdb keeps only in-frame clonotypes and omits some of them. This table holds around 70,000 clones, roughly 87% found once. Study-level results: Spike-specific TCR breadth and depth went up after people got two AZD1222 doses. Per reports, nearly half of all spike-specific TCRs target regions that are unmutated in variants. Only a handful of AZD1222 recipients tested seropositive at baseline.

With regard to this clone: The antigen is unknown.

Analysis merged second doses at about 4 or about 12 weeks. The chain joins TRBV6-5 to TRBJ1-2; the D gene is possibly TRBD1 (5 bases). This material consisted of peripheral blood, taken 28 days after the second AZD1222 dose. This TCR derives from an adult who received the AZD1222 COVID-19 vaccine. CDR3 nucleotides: TGTGCCGCGGGAAGGGGTGGCTACACCTTC. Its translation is CAAGRGGYTF.